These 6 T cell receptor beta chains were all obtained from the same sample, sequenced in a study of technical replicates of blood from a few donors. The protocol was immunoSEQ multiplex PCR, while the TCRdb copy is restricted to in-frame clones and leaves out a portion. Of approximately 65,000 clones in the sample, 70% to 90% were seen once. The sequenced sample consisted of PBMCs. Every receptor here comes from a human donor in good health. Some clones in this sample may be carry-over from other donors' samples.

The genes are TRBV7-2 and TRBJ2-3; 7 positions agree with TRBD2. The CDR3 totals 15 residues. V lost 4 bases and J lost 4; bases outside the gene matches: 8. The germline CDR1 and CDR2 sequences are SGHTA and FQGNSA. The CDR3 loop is CASSSSAGEADTQYF. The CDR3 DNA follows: TGTGCCAGCAGCTCCTCTGCGGGAGAGGCAGATACGCAGTATTTT.

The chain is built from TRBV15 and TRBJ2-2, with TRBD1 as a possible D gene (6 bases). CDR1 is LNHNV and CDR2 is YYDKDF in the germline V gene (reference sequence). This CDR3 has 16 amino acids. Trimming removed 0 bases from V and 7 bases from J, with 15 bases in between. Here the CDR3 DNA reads TGTGCCACCAGCAGAGATTTCAGGGGAACTGGCGGGGAGCTGTTTTTT. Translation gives CATSRDFRGTGGELFF.

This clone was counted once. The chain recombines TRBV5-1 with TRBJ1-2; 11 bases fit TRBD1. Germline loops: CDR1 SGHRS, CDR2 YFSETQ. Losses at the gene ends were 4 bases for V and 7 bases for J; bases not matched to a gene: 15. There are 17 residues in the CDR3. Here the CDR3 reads CASSTTGGQGAMGGYTF. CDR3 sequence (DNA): TGCGCCAGCAGCACGACCGGCGGACAGGGGGCTATGGGTGGCTACACCTTC.

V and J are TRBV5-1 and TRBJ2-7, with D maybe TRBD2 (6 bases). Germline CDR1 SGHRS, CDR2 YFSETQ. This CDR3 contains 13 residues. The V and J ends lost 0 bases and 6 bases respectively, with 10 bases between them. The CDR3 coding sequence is TGCGCCAGCAGCTTGGCCGCGGGACTCGAGCAGTACTTC. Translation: CASSLAAGLEQYF.

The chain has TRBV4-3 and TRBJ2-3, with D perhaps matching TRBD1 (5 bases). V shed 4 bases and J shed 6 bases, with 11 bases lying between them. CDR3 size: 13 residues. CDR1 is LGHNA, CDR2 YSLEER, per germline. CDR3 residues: CASSRGESDTQYF. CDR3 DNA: TGCGCCAGCAGCCGGGGCGAATCCGATACGCAGTATTTT.

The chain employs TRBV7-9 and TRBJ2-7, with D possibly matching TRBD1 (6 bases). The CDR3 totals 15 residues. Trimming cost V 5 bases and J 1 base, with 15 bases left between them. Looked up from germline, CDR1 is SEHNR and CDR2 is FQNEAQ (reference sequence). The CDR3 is CASSHLYRDSYEQYF. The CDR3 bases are TGTGCCAGCAGCCACCTTTACAGGGATTCCTACGAGCAGTACTTC.